The T cell receptor beta chain under discussion was sequenced for a study of Graves' ophthalmopathy and Graves' hyperthyroidism. Amplification of TCR beta CDR3 regions used RNA transcripts. Scientists carried out first-round RT-PCR using HTBI primers and then a second-round multiplex PCR. A single record per CDR3 protein comes from TCRdb applying MiXCR to the multiplex PCR reads. The data contain over 450,000 distinct CDR3 sequences, 13% to 15% of them seen just once; the ten biggest clones take up 9.8%. The junction had 7 bases not matched to a gene; V was cut back by 5 bases and J by 5 bases. The CDR3 runs 15 residues. Per germline, CDR1 SEHNR and CDR2 FQNEAQ (reference sequence).

This clonotype was sampled from a woman aged 25 to 39 with Graves' ophthalmopathy. The J gene is TRBJ2-5, the V gene TRBV7-9; 11 bases agree with TRBD1. Sequenced material: blood. The CDR3 sequence: CASSLLDRGRETQYF. CDR3 DNA: TGTGCCAGCAGCCTCCTGGACAGGGGGCGGGAGACCCAGTACTTC.